Listed below are T cell receptor beta chains from one sample, sequenced in a study of blood T cell repertoires in COVID-19. TCRdb's table, derived via immunoSEQ multiplex PCR, lists solely in-frame clones and lacks some. The table has roughly 91,000 clones, around 80% seen once. Sequenced material: peripheral blood. All receptors come from an older man with acute or convalescent COVID-19. Both conserved end residues are part of each CDR3. Expanded clones are given a class, and other clones once, few, many or no size at all.

V: TRBV5-1
size: .
CDR3: CASSPGLGSADTQYF

V: TRBV30
size: .
CDR3: CAWTPGGRLYGYTF

V: TRBV7-2
size: few
CDR3: CASSKRTGQGYGYTF

V: TRBV6-5
size: few
CDR3: CASRTENEKLFF

V: TRBV5-1
size: .
CDR3: CASSQGADTEAFF

V: TRBV3-1/TRBV3-2
size: .
CDR3: CASSPLGDTSYNEQFF

V: TRBV19
size: .
CDR3: CASSKLGLSSGRSSYEQYF

V: TRBV7-2
size: once
CDR3: CASSTDSNYGYTF

V: TRBV7-9
size: .
CDR3: CASTRGGQGSNTEAFF

V: TRBV6-6
size: .
CDR3: CASSYSRGKNTEAFF

V: TRBV7-8
size: .
CDR3: CASSLLIPGRFGNQPQHF

V: TRBV27
size: .
CDR3: CASRRQGAINYGYTF

V: TRBV6-6
size: .
CDR3: CASSPGHNQPQHF

V: TRBV5-6
size: .
CDR3: CASSRRDRGTNTEAFF

V: TRBV11-2
size: few
CDR3: CASSKTGGQGVEETQYF

V: TRBV6-1
size: .
CDR3: CASSELGRGVYRYTF

V: TRBV2
size: once
CDR3: CASRFRDNTEAFF

V: TRBV9
size: .
CDR3: CASSVDRGGRETQYF

V: TRBV7-9
size: .
CDR3: CASSLAGRGDYGYTF

V: TRBV30
size: few
CDR3: CAWSVASGGPQYF

V: TRBV10-3
size: .
CDR3: CAISGGPEETQYF

V: TRBV9
size: .
CDR3: CASSVGTSGGIDTQYF

V: TRBV9
size: .
CDR3: CASSRDRINEQFF

V: TRBV5-6
size: few
CDR3: CASSWTGETQYF

V: TRBV27
size: .
CDR3: CASSAGTGSTDTQYF

V: TRBV2
size: .
CDR3: CASSQKEARQPQHF

V: TRBV5-1
size: .
CDR3: CASSLEIMNTEAFF

V: TRBV7-3
size: few
CDR3: CASSLAVNSPLHF

V: TRBV5-4
size: .
CDR3: CASSEGVSPLHF

V: TRBV11-2
size: .
CDR3: CASSAGVETQYF

V: TRBV13
size: few
CDR3: CASSLGMGGRSTDTQYF

V: TRBV18
size: .
CDR3: CASSPTQGTANTEAFF

V: TRBV7-9
size: .
CDR3: CASSRRFQGDNSPLHF

V: TRBV4-1
size: .
CDR3: CASRSGLSPGETQYF

V: TRBV18
size: few
CDR3: CASSPQQGNTEAFF

V: TRBV29-1
size: .
CDR3: CSVGSQGNEQFF

V: TRBV2
size: .
CDR3: CASSRGRGGTEAFF